A single sample gave rise to the 24 T cell receptor beta chains below, sequenced in a study of T cell repertoires in cytomegalovirus infection. TCRdb independently ran MiXCR on the reads; one entry per CDR3 protein. The sample holds fewer than 1,000,000 distinct CDR3 sequences, 31% seen once. These receptors lack a known antigen. Sequenced material: cultured CD8+ T cells from PBMCs, taken from culture after CMV antigen stimulation. The source is a human donor in good health (CMV status not recorded). Some clones in this sample may be carry-over from other donors' samples.

This clonotype was detected ten times or more. The chain couples TRBV7-9 to TRBJ1-2, with unresolved D. CDR1 SEHNR and CDR2 FQNEAQ come from the germline V gene (reference sequence). Trimming took 2 bases from V and 7 from J, leaving 5 bases between them. The CDR3 contains 11 residues. The CDR3 reads CASSLKSGYTF. As DNA, the CDR3 is TGTGCCAGCAGCTTAAAATCTGGCTACACCTTC.

The chain carries TRBV7-1 and TRBJ2-7; D may be TRBD1 or TRBD2 (6 bases each). TRBV7-1 belongs to the ORF category, with a function that is uncertain. V lost 5 bases and J 7 bases, leaving 15 bases between the germline ends. CDR3 length: 13 residues. CDR3 sequence reads: CASSALGGQEQYF. CDR3 coding DNA: TGTGCCAGCAGCGCCTTAGGGGGGCAGGAGCAGTACTTC.

V is TRBV4-1 and J is TRBJ2-1; D is undetermined. V lost 1 base, J lost 4 bases, and 11 bases lay in between. Germline CDR1 reads MGHRA; CDR2 reads YSYEKL. This CDR3 is 15 amino acids long. The CDR3 DNA reads TGCGCCAGCAGCCAAGTCCCCGTGTCGTACAATGAGCAGTTCTTC. Translating it yields CASSQVPVSYNEQFF.

A few counts support this clonotype. This rearrangement joins TRBV5-5 to TRBJ2-7, with D uncertain. V was clipped by 4 bases and J by 2 bases, with 7 bases between them. Germline loops: CDR1 SGHKS, CDR2 YYEKEE (reference sequence). The CDR3 runs 12 residues. CDR3 amino acids: CASSRLPYEQYV. CDR3 sequence (DNA): TGTGCCAGCAGCCGCCTCCCCTACGAGCAGTACGTC.

The table lists this clonotype with a count of one. The chain recombines TRBV14 with TRBJ1-4; 9 bases match TRBD1. The CDR3 length is 16 residues. J gave up 8 bases and V 3 bases, and 10 bases lay outside the gene matches. Looked up from germline, CDR1 is SGHDN and CDR2 is FVKESK. The CDR3 DNA reads as TGTGCCAGCAGCCATGGACCGGGACAGGGTTTCGAAAAACTGTTTTTT. Translated, it gives CASSHGPGQGFEKLFF.

The chain uses TRBV5-6 and TRBJ2-1; perhaps D is TRBD1 or TRBD2 (5 bases each). This CDR3 has 16 amino acids. Germline V gives CDR1 SGHDT, CDR2 YYEEEE. Trimming left V 4 bases short and J 3 bases short, with 17 bases between. CDR3 sequence: CASSASTGTRYNEQFF. The CDR3 coding sequence is TGTGCCAGCAGCGCCTCGACTGGGACCCGCTACAATGAGCAGTTCTTC. The full variable domain, its missing parts supplied by reference TRBV5-6 and TRBJ2-1, is DAGVTQSPTHLIKTRGQQVTLRCSPKSGHDTVSWYQQALGQGPQFIFQYYEEEERQRGNFPDRFSGHQFPNYSSELNVNALLLGDSALYLCASSASTGTRYNEQFFGPGTRLTVL.

The chain is built from TRBV4-3 and TRBJ1-1; 7 positions match TRBD1. Looked up from germline, CDR1 is LGHNA and CDR2 is YSLEER. V shed 4 bases and J 4 bases; nucleotides not matched to a gene: 9. The length of the CDR3 is 15 residues. Written as DNA, the CDR3 is TGCGCCAGCAGCCTAGGACAGGCGGGAGGCACTGAAGCTTTCTTT. Its translation is CASSLGQAGGTEAFF.

The chain's CDR3 is CSVEDRWIRSQYNEQFF. The CDR3 DNA reads as TGCAGCGTTGAAGATCGCTGGATCAGGTCACAATACAATGAGCAGTTCTTC. This chain links TRBV29-1 with TRBJ2-1; the D is unclear. The germline V gene encodes CDR1 SQVTM and CDR2 ANQGSEA. Deletions cut 0 bases from V and 4 bases from J, with 19 bases between. The CDR3 has 17 amino acids.

The chain combines TRBV19 with TRBJ1-1; tentative D call: TRBD1 (6 bases). With 9 bases removed from V and 5 bases from J, the gap between germline ends came to 16 bases. The germline CDR1 and CDR2 sequences are LNHDA and SQIVND (reference sequence). The CDR3 is 13 amino acids. In nucleotides, the CDR3 is TGTGCCAGCCTGGACTGGGGGCATACTGAAGCTTTCTTT. Protein product: CASLDWGHTEAFF.

The chain employs TRBV6-1 and TRBJ2-7, with D possibly being TRBD1 (6 bases). Per the germline V gene, CDR1 is MNHNS and CDR2 is SASEGT. The CDR3 contains 17 residues. Trimming pared 3 bases from V and 2 bases from J, leaving 20 bases between. The CDR3 DNA reads as TGTGCCAGCAGTGAGGCATCGTGGACAGCCGTTGCCTACGAGCAGTACGTC. It encodes CASSEASWTAVAYEQYV.

The chain recombines TRBV6-1 with TRBJ2-7; 10 nucleotides match TRBD1. The CDR3 consists of 17 residues. CDR1 MNHNS and CDR2 SASEGT come from the germline V gene. Germline trimming cut 1 base from V and 6 bases from J; bases unmatched to any gene: 12. The CDR3 loop reads CASSEVYGGQGGLEQYV. CDR3 DNA sequence: TGTGCCAGCAGTGAAGTCTACGGAGGACAGGGGGGACTCGAGCAGTACGTC.

This rearrangement joins TRBV7-9 to TRBJ1-2; 7 nucleotides align to TRBD1. The germline gives CDR1 SEHNR, CDR2 FQNEAQ (reference sequence). With V trimmed by 4 bases and J by 3 bases, 8 bases remained unmatched. The CDR3 length is 15 residues. The CDR3 region has the DNA TGTGCCAGCAGCTCCGCCTCAGACAGGGACTATGGCTACACCTTC. Its translation: CASSSASDRDYGYTF. The whole variable domain, remainder taken from reference TRBV7-9 and TRBJ1-2, is DTGVSQNPRHKITKRGQNVTFRCDPISEHNRLYWYRQTLGQGPEFLTYFQNEAQLEKSRLLSDRFSAERPKGSFSTLEIQRTEQGDSAMYLCASSSASDRDYGYTFGSGTRLTVV.

This chain connects TRBV29-1 to TRBJ2-2; D might be TRBD1 (5 bases). CDR3 length: 13 residues. Germline CDR1 and CDR2: SQVTM and ANQGSEA. Trimming pared 7 bases from V and 3 bases from J, leaving 12 bases between. The CDR3 region is CSARKGYTGELFF. Here the CDR3 DNA reads TGCAGCGCCCGAAAGGGGTACACCGGGGAGCTGTTTTTT.

The V and J genes are TRBV29-1 and TRBJ2-2; D may correspond to TRBD1 or TRBD2 (5 bases each). Trimming took 1 base from V and 3 from J, leaving 12 bases between them. Germline CDR1 and CDR2: SQVTM and ANQGSEA. The CDR3 spans 15 residues. CDR3 nucleotide sequence: TGCAGCGTTGAAGGACCCGGGACGGACACCGGGGAGCTGTTTTTT. This translates into CSVEGPGTDTGELFF.

V and J are TRBV6-5 and TRBJ2-5; 8 bases agree with TRBD1. With 2 bases clipped from V and 5 bases from J, the junction kept 7 bases outside the gene matches. From germline, CDR1 is MNHEY and CDR2 SVGAGI. This CDR3 comprises 15 residues. The CDR3 is CASSYETGGMETQYF. The CDR3 nucleotides read TGTGCCAGCAGTTACGAAACAGGGGGAATGGAGACCCAGTACTTC.

The J gene is TRBJ2-7, the V gene TRBV6-6, with D perhaps matching TRBD1 (5 bases). Deletions cut 5 bases from V and 1 base from J, with 9 bases between. CDR3 size: 13 residues. In germline, CDR1 is MNHNY, CDR2 SVGAGI (reference sequence). CDR3 loop: CASSETASYEQYV. DNA of the CDR3: TGTGCCAGCAGTGAGACAGCTTCCTACGAGCAGTACGTC.

The V call is TRBV6-2 or TRBV6-3, the J call TRBJ2-1; D not certain. This CDR3 spans 14 amino acids. Germline loops: CDR1 MNHEY, CDR2 SVGEGT. Trimming took off 8 bases at V and 0 bases at J, with 11 bases between the two ends. As DNA, the CDR3 is TGTGCCAGCGGGCTTTCGAGCTCCTACAATGAGCAGTTCTTC. Translating it yields CASGLSSSYNEQFF.

As DNA, the CDR3 is TGCGCCAGCAGTAGAGGGACAGGTAACGAGCAGTACTTC. Residues: CASSRGTGNEQYF. The V call is TRBV10-2, the J call TRBJ2-7; 8 nucleotides agree with TRBD1. The CDR3 is made up of 13 amino acids. Trimming removed 5 bases from V and 5 bases from J; junction bases left unmatched: 5. In germline, CDR1 is WSHSY, CDR2 SAAADI.

J is TRBJ2-7 and V is TRBV7-6; D is perhaps TRBD1 (5 bases). Trimming removed 1 base from V and 5 bases from J, with 15 bases in between. Germline V lookup: CDR1 SGHVS, CDR2 FNYEAQ. This CDR3 region has 15 residues. The CDR3: CASSLGAGALHEQYF. The CDR3 DNA follows: TGTGCCAGCAGCTTAGGGGCTGGGGCCCTACACGAGCAGTACTTC. The entire variable domain, with the rest obtained from reference TRBV7-6 and TRBJ2-7, is as follows: GAGVSQSPRYKVTKRGQDVALRCDPISGHVSLYWYRQALGQGPEFLTYFNYEAQQDKSGLPNDRFSAERPEGSISTLTIQRTEQRDSAMYRCASSLGAGALHEQYFGPGTRLTVT.

In its sample, this clonotype was seen a few times. This chain connects TRBV6-2 or TRBV6-3 to TRBJ2-1; D is unclear. CDR1 is MNHEY, CDR2 SVGEGT, per germline. The CDR3 runs 18 residues. V was shortened by 2 bases and J by 8 bases, with 25 bases between the two germline ends. The CDR3 loop is CASSYPNPVRSSHDEQFF. In DNA form, the CDR3 reads TGTGCCAGCAGTTACCCAAACCCCGTCAGGTCCTCCCACGATGAGCAGTTCTTC.

The sample holds many counts of this clonotype. The J gene is TRBJ1-5, the V gene TRBV7-8; 7 bases fit TRBD1. Losses at the gene ends were 5 bases for V and 5 bases for J; bases not matched to a gene: 9. This CDR3 contains 15 residues. Germline CDR1 and CDR2: SGHVS and FQNEAQ. As DNA, the CDR3 is TGTGCCAGCAGCCTACAGACAGGGAATTATCAGCCCCAGCATTTT. Translation: CASSLQTGNYQPQHF. The entire variable domain, with the rest obtained from reference TRBV7-8 and TRBJ1-5, is as follows: GAGVSQSPRYKVAKRGQDVALRCDPISGHVSLFWYQQALGQGPEFLTYFQNEAQLDKSGLPSDRFFAERPEGSVSTLKIQRTQQEDSAVYLCASSLQTGNYQPQHFGDGTRLSIL.

This clonotype was counted only a few times. The rearrangement uses TRBV27 and TRBJ2-7; D is perhaps TRBD1 or TRBD2 (6 bases each). Per germline, CDR1 MNHEY and CDR2 SMNVEV (reference sequence). The V end lost 0 bases, the J end lost 2 bases, and 20 bases lay between the germline ends. CDR3 length: 18 amino acids. The CDR3 region has the DNA TGTGCCAGCAGTTTATCGCTAGGAGTGGGGGGCGCAGCCTACGAGCAGTACTTC. Protein: CASSLSLGVGGAAYEQYF.

This chain joins TRBV6-2 or TRBV6-3 and TRBJ2-1, with D possibly matching TRBD2 (6 bases). Trimming took 4 bases from V and 2 from J, leaving 12 bases between them. Germline CDR1 reads MNHEY; CDR2 reads SVGEGT. The CDR3 consists of 15 residues. In nucleotides, the CDR3 is TGTGCCAGCAGTTCCTCTAGCGTCCCCTACAATGAGCAGTTCTTC. Protein product: CASSSSSVPYNEQFF.

This rearrangement joins TRBV5-6 to TRBJ1-2; maybe TRBD1 (5 bases). The length of the CDR3 is 17 residues. Trimming cost V 0 bases and J 3 bases, with 18 bases left between them. CDR1 and CDR2 from the germline V gene are SGHDT and YYEEEE. CDR3 DNA: TGTGCCAGCAGCTTGGAGGGGCAGGGAAACTTGGACTATGGCTACACCTTC. Translated, it gives CASSLEGQGNLDYGYTF.